Listed here are 27 T cell receptor beta chains from one sample, sequenced in a study of T cell responses to AZD1222 COVID-19 vaccine. Here immunoSEQ multiplex PCR was the method, and the copy in TCRdb shows in-frame clones only, minus some. Of roughly 100,000 clones detected, more than 70% appear once; the ten largest clones hold 9.1%. The specimen was peripheral blood, collected on day 0 of AZD1222 vaccination. Receptors were obtained from an adult in good health.

The chain uses TRBV7-9 and TRBJ2-5; D gene ambiguous. Trimming removed 0 bases at V and 2 bases at J, with 7 bases between. This CDR3 has 14 residues. Per the germline V gene, CDR1 is SEHNR and CDR2 is FQNEAQ (reference sequence). This CDR3 reads CASSLATMQETQYF. The CDR3 DNA is TGTGCCAGCAGCTTAGCGACAATGCAAGAGACCCAGTACTTC.

The CDR3, as DNA: TGTGCCAGCAGCTTAGGGGGTGGAAACACCATATATTTT. Translation gives CASSLGGGNTIYF. The V and J genes are TRBV7-2 and TRBJ1-3; no clear D gene. The germline V and J ends were trimmed by 1 base and 3 bases, with 4 bases remaining between them. CDR1 and CDR2 from the germline V gene are SGHTA and FQGNSA. This CDR3 has 13 residues.

The chain recombines TRBV6-4 with TRBJ1-6; no reliable D call. V lost 5 bases and J lost 10, with 15 bases in between. Germline V gene lookup returns CDR1 MRHNA and CDR2 SNTAGT. There are 14 residues in the CDR3. The CDR3 DNA is TGTGCCAGCAGTCCTGACATGAGTAGCTCACCCCTCCACTTT. The encoded protein is CASSPDMSSSPLHF.

The chain links TRBV4-2 to TRBJ2-2, with a weak D call TRBD2 (6 bases). The V gene lost 3 bases and the J gene lost 1 base, with 15 bases spanning the gap. This CDR3 is built from 17 residues. The germline V gene has CDR1 LGHNA and CDR2 YNFKEQ. This CDR3 is CASSQGRDWGNTGELFF. The CDR3 region has the DNA TGTGCCAGCAGCCAGGGCCGGGACTGGGGGAACACCGGGGAGCTGTTTTTT.

V gene TRBV28 combines with J gene TRBJ1-2; tentatively, D is TRBD1 (5 bases). The CDR3 is 14 residues long. Germline assignment: CDR1 MDHEN and CDR2 SYDVKM. V dropped 3 bases and J dropped 2 bases, with 10 bases sitting between them. Here the CDR3 reads CASSFLGGNYGYTF. CDR3 in DNA: TGTGCCAGCAGTTTCCTCGGGGGGAACTATGGCTACACCTTC.

V and J are TRBV6-1 and TRBJ1-1; 10 bases match TRBD1. The CDR3 sequence is 16 residues long. Germline trimming cut 0 bases from V and 5 bases from J; bases unmatched to any gene: 6. Germline V gene data show CDR1 as MNHNS and CDR2 as SASEGT. DNA of the CDR3: TGTGCCAGCAGTGAAGCGTCGAGGGACAGGGGTACTGAAGCTTTCTTT. Translation gives CASSEASRDRGTEAFF.

The chain combines TRBV4-1 with TRBJ2-6; D is perhaps TRBD1 (7 bases). The V end was cut by 0 bases, the J end by 2 bases, with 11 bases between. CDR1 MGHRA and CDR2 YSYEKL come from the germline V gene. CDR3 length: 17 residues. The DNA of the CDR3 is TGCGCCAGCAGCCAAGATCTCAGGGGGGCTGGGGCCAACGTCCTGACTTTC. It specifies CASSQDLRGAGANVLTF.

This sequence joins TRBV5-1 and TRBJ2-7; 8 bases are shared with TRBD1. The CDR3 sequence is 14 residues long. Germline CDR1 is SGHRS and CDR2 is YFSETQ. The V gene end was trimmed by 4 bases and the J gene end by 6 bases; junction bases not matched to a gene: 9. The CDR3 protein is CASSLGTGNLEQYF. In DNA, the CDR3 is TGCGCCAGCAGCCTAGGGACAGGCAACCTCGAGCAGTACTTC.

V usage is TRBV18 and J usage is TRBJ1-5, with TRBD1 matching over 10 bases. Germline lookup yields CDR1 KGHSH and CDR2 LQKENI. This CDR3 has 18 amino acids. The V and J ends lost 4 bases and 0 bases, in that order; junction bases with no gene match: 9. CDR3 residues: CASSRGQGVRDSNQPQHF. The CDR3, as DNA: TGTGCCAGCTCACGCGGACAGGGGGTTCGGGATAGCAATCAGCCCCAGCATTTT.

The V and J genes are TRBV5-1 and TRBJ2-1, with 8 bases aligning to TRBD2. J gave up 5 bases and V 4 bases, and 5 bases lay outside the gene matches. Germline CDR1 is SGHRS and CDR2 is YFSETQ. The CDR3 length is 14 residues. In DNA, the CDR3 is TGCGCCAGCAGCACGGGACTAGGCGACAATGAGCAGTTCTTC. It codes for CASSTGLGDNEQFF.

V gene TRBV19 combines with J gene TRBJ2-7; 9 bases map to TRBD2. The junction had 7 bases not matched to a gene; V was cut back by 3 bases and J by 1 base. The CDR3 spans 16 residues. Germline-derived CDR1 and CDR2 are LNHDA and SQIVND (reference sequence). The CDR3 spells CASSIKVAGVSYEQYF. Written as DNA, the CDR3 is TGTGCCAGTAGTATCAAAGTAGCGGGAGTTTCCTACGAGCAGTACTTC.

This clone occurred a few times. The chain employs TRBV4-1 and TRBJ1-3, with 10 nucleotides matching TRBD1. The germline V gene has CDR1 MGHRA and CDR2 YSYEKL. There are 17 residues in the CDR3. After removal of 1 base from V and 3 bases from J, the junction contained 6 bases not matched to a gene. The CDR3 loop is CASSQAWTGGIGNTIYF. The CDR3 DNA is TGCGCCAGCAGCCAAGCCTGGACAGGGGGAATTGGAAACACCATATATTTT.

V is TRBV27 and J is TRBJ2-3, with TRBD2 identical over 7 bases. CDR1 is MNHEY and CDR2 is SMNVEV in the germline V gene (reference sequence). V lost 7 bases and J lost 1; bases outside the gene matches: 5. The CDR3 sequence is 14 residues long. The CDR3 loop is CASNGLAGTDTQYF. CDR3 coding DNA: TGTGCCAGCAATGGCCTAGCGGGCACAGATACGCAGTATTTT.

For this clone: A read error may produce the germline difference seen at one junction end. The CDR3 nucleotides are TGTGCTAGCAGCCCTGGGGGAGGGACTAGCGGCCCAGATACGCAGTATTTT. Translating gives CASSPGGGTSGPDTQYF. This chain uses TRBV7-7 with TRBJ2-3; 11 bases line up with TRBD2. The CDR3 runs to 17 residues. The V gene's germline CDR1 is SSHAT and CDR2 FNYEAQ (reference sequence).

The chain is built from TRBV7-9 and TRBJ2-1, with 13 bases that match TRBD2. Germline V gene lookup returns CDR1 SEHNR and CDR2 FQNEAQ (reference sequence). This CDR3 is 16 amino acids long. V lost 0 bases to trimming and J lost 7 bases; unmatched junction nucleotides: 3. The CDR3 DNA sequence: TGTGCCAGCAGCTTAGCAGGACTAGCGGGAGTAAATGAGCAGTTCTTC. This translates into CASSLAGLAGVNEQFF.

This chain joins TRBV3-1 (or the pseudogene TRBV3-2) and TRBJ2-7; D perhaps matches TRBD1 (6 bases). This CDR3 region has 15 residues. Germline V CDR1 and CDR2: LGHDT, YNNKEL (reference sequence). V gave up 1 base and J gave up 3 bases, with 13 bases separating them. Here the CDR3 DNA reads TGTGCCAGCAGCCAAGCGGGGACCAGGGGCTACGAGCAGTACTTC. This gives the protein CASSQAGTRGYEQYF.

This clone occurred once. CDR3 sequence (DNA): TGTGCCAGCAGATTGGGGGCAGGGAACACTGAAGCTTTCTTT. Encoded protein: CASRLGAGNTEAFF. The chain joins TRBV7-9 to TRBJ1-1; D is possibly TRBD1 (6 bases). V lost 6 bases to trimming and J lost 1 base, with 12 bases between them. This CDR3 spans 14 amino acids. Germline loops: CDR1 SEHNR, CDR2 FQNEAQ (reference sequence).

The rearrangement uses TRBV27 and TRBJ2-7, with TRBD1 matching over 7 bases. The CDR3 is made up of 13 amino acids. After removal of 6 bases from V and 4 bases from J, the junction contained 6 bases not matched to a gene. Per the germline V gene, CDR1 is MNHEY and CDR2 is SMNVEV (reference sequence). The CDR3 DNA is TGTGCCAGCAGCCGGGGCAGGGGGTACGAGCAGTACTTC. Translated: CASSRGRGYEQYF.

V usage is TRBV30 and J usage is TRBJ2-1; TRBD2 matches 13 bases. Germline CDR1 and CDR2: GTSNPN and SVGIG (reference sequence). The CDR3 spans 18 residues. CDR3 region: CAYGLAGVVRLSYNEQFF. CDR3 sequence (DNA): TGTGCTTACGGACTAGCGGGAGTTGTTAGGTTGTCCTACAATGAGCAGTTCTTC.

This clone was found a few times. The J gene is TRBJ1-5, the V gene TRBV4-1, with D tentatively TRBD1 (6 bases). Per germline, CDR1 MGHRA and CDR2 YSYEKL. V shed 3 bases and J shed 11 bases, with 20 bases lying between them. There are 15 residues in the CDR3. DNA of the CDR3: TGCGCCAGCAGCCAGCTTGACGCGGGACACCCGGCCCAGCATTTT. This gives the protein CASSQLDAGHPAQHF.

The rearrangement uses TRBV6-2 or TRBV6-3 and TRBJ2-7, with 9 bases fitting TRBD2. Trimming cost V 0 bases and J 7 bases; bases outside gene matches: 7. CDR3 length equals 15 residues. CDR1 is MNHEY, CDR2 SVGEGT, per germline. Here the CDR3 DNA reads TGTGCCAGCAGTTACTCGAGTAGCGGGAGAAAAGAGCAGTACTTC. This gives the protein CASSYSSSGRKEQYF.

V and J are TRBV11-2 and TRBJ2-1, with 8 bases matching TRBD2. Germline loops: CDR1 SGHAT, CDR2 FQNNGV. V shed 3 bases, J shed 6 bases, and the junction held 13 bases outside the gene matches. CDR3 length: 17 residues. The CDR3 DNA reads as TGTGCCAGCAGCTTGGTTCGTGCGGGGGGCCCCAGCAATGAGCAGTTCTTC. This codes for CASSLVRAGGPSNEQFF.

The V call is TRBV29-1, the J call TRBJ2-1, with 7 bases lining up with TRBD2. Per the germline V gene, CDR1 is SQVTM and CDR2 is ANQGSEA. V dropped 4 bases and J dropped 3; count of bases not matched to a gene: 3. This CDR3 region has 13 residues. The CDR3 spells CSVAASGYNEQFF. CDR3 nucleotides: TGCAGCGTTGCGGCTAGCGGCTACAATGAGCAGTTCTTC.

The V call is TRBV24-1, the J call TRBJ1-3; D not certain. The CDR3 runs 14 residues. Germline V gene lookup returns CDR1 KGHDR and CDR2 SFDVKD. Trimming left V 10 bases short and J 2 bases short, with 14 bases between. In DNA, the CDR3 is TGTGCCACGGCTGACGGAATGGCTGGAAACACCATATATTTT. Its translation is CATADGMAGNTIYF.

This clone was recorded only once. The chain is built from TRBV11-2 and TRBJ2-1, with 8 bases lining up with TRBD2. This CDR3 has 15 residues. CDR1 SGHAT and CDR2 FQNNGV come from the germline V gene. V was clipped by 6 bases and J by 6 bases; unmatched bases: 10. The CDR3 region is CASSFSGSLVNEQFF. CDR3 bases: TGTGCCAGCAGTTTCAGCGGGAGTTTGGTCAATGAGCAGTTCTTC.

The chain links TRBV25-1 to TRBJ1-4; no clear D gene. Trimming stripped 7 bases from V and 3 bases from J, with 9 bases between. The CDR3 loop spans 13 amino acids. CDR1 is MGHDK, CDR2 SYGVNS, per germline. CDR3 in DNA: TGTGCCAGCAAGAGGGCCCCTAATGAAAAACTGTTTTTT. This translates into CASKRAPNEKLFF.

The V and J genes are TRBV6-5 and TRBJ2-7; no firm D call. Deletions cut 5 bases from V and 0 bases from J, with 11 bases between. The germline CDR1 and CDR2 sequences are MNHEY and SVGAGI. The CDR3 covers 14 residues. The CDR3 is CASSNSVYSYEQYF. DNA for the CDR3: TGTGCCAGCAGTAACAGCGTCTACTCCTACGAGCAGTACTTC.